A selection of T cell receptor beta chains follows, all from one sample in a study of tumor and adjacent non-tumor tissue in lung cancer. MiXCR was run by TCRdb on the multiplex PCR reads, yielding one entry per CDR3 protein. The sample holds about 110,000 distinct CDR3 sequences, approximately 80% seen once. Sequenced sample: lung tumor tissue. The origin of the receptors is a man between 65 and 79 years old with non-small cell lung cancer. Each CDR3 is given with its conserved first and last residue. The order of the fields is J gene, V gene, clone size, D gene, CDR3 DNA, CDR3 protein. The D gene is left open where the match is weak. Rows may omit the clone size; those that give it use once, few, many or a size class.

TRBJ1-1,TRBV12-3/TRBV12-4,-,TRBD1,TGTGCCAGCAGACCGACAGGGGTAAACACTGAAGTTTTCTTT,CASRPTGVNTEVFF
TRBJ2-1,TRBV6-1,-,-,TGTACCAACAGTGGTCCCCGCGGGTTAACCTACAATGAGCAGTTCTTC,CTNSGPRGLTYNEQFF
TRBJ2-7,TRBV28,many,-,TGTGCCAGCAGTCGCTCTCCAGGGACTCGGGTACCCGAGCAGTACTTC,CASSRSPGTRVPEQYF
TRBJ2-7,TRBV20-1,-,TRBD2,TGCAGTGTTAGACGGACTAGCGGGCTGACCTACGAGCAGTACTTC,CSVRRTSGLTYEQYF
TRBJ1-3,TRBV12-3/TRBV12-4,-,TRBD1,TGTGCCCGCAGGATGGACAGGGATGGAAACACCATATATTTT,CARRMDRDGNTIYF
TRBJ2-1,TRBV11-3,-,-,TGTGACAGCAGCTTAGATCCCACGGGGGGCATGGGTGAGCGGTTCTTC,CDSSLDPTGGMGERFF
TRBJ1-1,TRBV6-1,-,TRBD1,TGTGCCAGCGGTGAAGTCGAGGGGGCGACGGAAGTTCTCTTT,CASGEVEGATEVLF
TRBJ2-2,TRBV6-1,-,-,TGTGGCAGCATGACGGGGTTGGAAAACACCGGGGAGCTGTTTTTT,CGSMTGLENTGELFF
TRBJ2-1,TRBV11-2,-,TRBD2,TGTGCCAGCAGCCCTGGACTAGCGTGGGTCAATGAGCAGTTCTTC,CASSPGLAWVNEQFF
TRBJ2-3,TRBV6-5,-,-,TGTGCCAGCAGTTTCTCCTGGGACATAGATACGCAGTATTTT,CASSFSWDIDTQYF
TRBJ2-1,TRBV10-1,many,-,TGCGCCAGCGGGGGAGGCTCCAATGAGCAGTTCTTC,CASGGGSNEQFF
TRBJ1-1,TRBV12-3/TRBV12-4,-,-,TGTGCCAGTAGGATCCACGATGGGAGGAGTGAAGCTTTCTTT,CASRIHDGRSEAFF
TRBJ2-5,TRBV11-3,once,-,TGTGCCAGCAACCCCACCGGGGTATTATCGAATGAGACCCACTACTTC,CASNPTGVLSNETHYF
TRBJ1-3,TRBV6-6,-,-,TGTGCCAACAGTTACCCAGGCAGGGGACGATCCACCATATATTTT,CANSYPGRGRSTIYF
TRBJ1-1,TRBV6-1,once,-,TGTGCCAGCACTGAACGAAGGAACTTGCGCACTGAAGCTTTCTTT,CASTERRNLRTEAFF
TRBJ2-5,TRBV5-4,-,TRBD2,TGTGTCAGCAGCTTGGGTAGCGGGGGTGTGTGGGTGACCCAGTACTTC,CVSSLGSGGVWVTQYF
TRBJ2-4,TRBV11-2,few,-,TGTGCCAGCAGCTTAGGGGGCCCATTACTAGTCAAAAACATTCAGTACTTC,CASSLGGPLLVKNIQYF
TRBJ2-3,TRBV29-1,-,-,TGCAGCGTTAAGGTCAATACAGATATGCAGTATTTT,CSVKVNTDMQYF
TRBJ2-1,TRBV11-1,-,-,TGTGCCAGCAGCCGCATGACTTGCGGATACAATGAGCAGTTCTTC,CASSRMTCGYNEQFF
TRBJ1-1,TRBV12-3/TRBV12-4,-,-,TGTGCCAGCAGTTTAGTGGTGATGAACACTGAGGCTTTCTTT,CASSLVVMNTEAFF
TRBJ1-2,TRBV9,-,-,TGTACCAGCAGCGCCCAGGTTGGGGGGAACTATGGCTACACCTTC,CTSSAQVGGNYGYTF
TRBJ1-5,TRBV6-6,many,-,TGTGCCAGCAGCTCCCCAGAGAATCAGCCCCAGCATTTT,CASSSPENQPQHF
TRBJ2-7,TRBV4-2,-,-,TGTGCCAGCAGCCAAGTAGCTACCTCTTACAAGCAGTACTTC,CASSQVATSYKQYF
TRBJ2-2,TRBV29-1,-,TRBD2,TGCAGCGCTGACATAGCGGGGAGCACCGGGGAGCTGCTTTTT,CSADIAGSTGELLF
TRBJ2-1,TRBV7-3,-,-,TGTGCCAGCAGCATTTACGGGAGTAGGAAAAATGAGCAGTTCTTC,CASSIYGSRKNEQFF
TRBJ2-5,TRBV29-1,-,-,TGCAGCGCCAAGCCCTACCTCCAGACAGGTCAGACCCAATATTTC,CSAKPYLQTGQTQYF
TRBJ2-7,TRBV6-2/TRBV6-3,-,TRBD1,TGTGCCAGCATGAGAACGACAGGGGCGGCCTACGAACAGTACTTC,CASMRTTGAAYEQYF
TRBJ2-3,TRBV6-6,-,TRBD2,TGTGCCAGCAGTTACGTCACGGGAGGGACAAGTACGCAGTATTTT,CASSYVTGGTSTQYF
TRBJ1-3,TRBV7-8,-,-,TGTGCGAGCAGAGTTGCGCACTCTGGATACACCATATATTTT,CASRVAHSGYTIYF
TRBJ2-7,TRBV6-5,-,TRBD2,TGTGCCAGCGGCCATAATAGCGGGAGCTCCTACGAGCAGTACTTC,CASGHNSGSSYEQYF
TRBJ2-3,TRBV14,-,-,TGTGTCAGCACCCGGGAGTCCGATGCCATAGATACGCAGTATTTT,CVSTRESDAIDTQYF
TRBJ2-5,TRBV7-8,-,-,TGTGCCAGCAGTTTAGCGTCGAGCGGAACTGCGGGGGAGACCCAGTACTTC,CASSLASSGTAGETQYF
TRBJ2-1,TRBV5-5,-,-,TGTGCCATCAGCTTGGCCTTCGGGGCTAGCTCCTACGATGAGCACTTCTTC,CAISLAFGASSYDEHFF
TRBJ1-2,TRBV7-2,many,TRBD1,TGTGCCAGCAGCTTCCCCCTCCCCGGACAGGGTTTAGCCTACACCTTC,CASSFPLPGQGLAYTF
TRBJ2-2,TRBV29-1,-,TRBD2,TGCAGCGCTGACGTAGCGGGGGGCATAGGGAAGCTGTTTTTT,CSADVAGGIGKLFF
TRBJ2-7,TRBV12-3/TRBV12-4,many,TRBD1,TGTGCCAGCAGATCTGGACCGGGACAGGGGGCGCGGGAGCAGTACTTC,CASRSGPGQGAREQYF
TRBJ1-5,TRBV6-1,-,-,TGTGCCAGCAGTGAAGGGGGATTTAGCAATCAGCTCCAGCTTTTT,CASSEGGFSNQLQLF
TRBJ1-5,TRBV28,-,-,TGTGCCAGCAGTTTACTACGACAGGCCCAGCATCCTCAGCATTTT,CASSLLRQAQHPQHF
TRBJ1-2,TRBV6-1,-,-,TGTGCCAGCAGTGATCGTTTCAATGGCTGCACCTTC,CASSDRFNGCTF
TRBJ1-2,TRBV6-5,once,-,TGTGCCAGCAGTTATTCGGGACAAGGGTGTGGCTACACCTTC,CASSYSGQGCGYTF
TRBJ1-2,TRBV29-1,-,-,TGCAGCGTTGTCCCCTATCAATCCTCAGGAGGAGGTGGCTACATCTTC,CSVVPYQSSGGGGYIF
TRBJ2-1,TRBV11-2,-,-,TGTGCCAGCGATCGGGGCTCTAGCGCCGCCTACTACAATGAGCAGTTCTTC,CASDRGSSAAYYNEQFF
TRBJ2-7,TRBV6-6,-,TRBD1,TGTGCCAGCTGTTACAGTTCGTTGACAGGGATCCTCGAGCGGTACTTC,CASCYSSLTGILERYF
TRBJ2-3,TRBV5-5,-,-,TGTGCCAGCGATCGTTCGGTTCCTACATATACGCAGTATTTT,CASDRSVPTYTQYF
TRBJ1-2,TRBV20-1,-,-,TGCAGTGCTAGTAGGGGTCCCAACTATCGCTACACCTTC,CSASRGPNYRYTF
TRBJ2-3,TRBV28,many,TRBD2,TGTGCCAGCGGGGGACTAGCGGGGGCGGGAAATACGCAGTATTTT,CASGGLAGAGNTQYF
TRBJ2-7,TRBV6-1,-,TRBD1,TGTGTCAGTAGTGTCGACAGGGCCTACGAGCAGTACTTC,CVSSVDRAYEQYF
TRBJ1-1,TRBV6-1,-,-,TGTCCCAACACCCGGACGAGGGAGACTGAAGCTTTCTTT,CPNTRTRETEAFF
TRBJ1-2,TRBV6-4,-,TRBD1,TGTGCAACCAGTGACACCACCGGGACAGGCTTTTTGACCTTC,CATSDTTGTGFLTF
TRBJ2-5,TRBV6-5,many,TRBD2,TGTGCCAGCAGTGGGACTAGCGGGGCTAGGGGCCAAGAGACCCAGTACTTC,CASSGTSGARGQETQYF
TRBJ2-1,TRBV24-1,-,-,TGTGCCACCAGAGGCAAGGGGCGGGTCAATGAGCAGTTCTTC,CATRGKGRVNEQFF
TRBJ2-3,TRBV10-2,-,-,TGCGCCAGCAGTGGCCATGATACTTGCGGCACAGATACGCAGTATTTT,CASSGHDTCGTDTQYF
TRBJ2-1,TRBV5-6,-,-,TGTGCCAACAGCTTGGTAATAACAGGGATTGGATCCTACAATGAGCAGTTCTTC,CANSLVITGIGSYNEQFF
TRBJ2-2,TRBV4-2,-,TRBD2,TGTGCCAGCAGTCAAGAGCGACTAGCGGGAGACACCGGGGACCTGTTTTTT,CASSQERLAGDTGDLFF
TRBJ1-1,TRBV10-3,-,TRBD1,TGTGTCATCAGTGCAAAGACAGGGAGTGACATTGAAGCTTTCTTT,CVISAKTGSDIEAFF
TRBJ1-5,TRBV12-3/TRBV12-4,-,-,TGTGCCTGCAGTTTGGCAACAGTCAATCAGCCCCAGCATTTT,CACSLATVNQPQHF
TRBJ1-1,TRBV4-1,-,-,TGCGCCTGCAGCCAAGTTCCAAAGGGGTCCGCGACCTGGGACATGAACACTGAGGCTTTCTTT,CACSQVPKGSATWDMNTEAFF
TRBJ2-1,TRBV10-2,few,-,TGCGCCAGCAGGTCCCCGGGACCCTCTCATGGGCAGTTCTTC,CASRSPGPSHGQFF
TRBJ2-5,TRBV29-1,once,-,TGCAGCGTTGAGGTAGGGGGAGAGGCCCTATACTTC,CSVEVGGEALYF
TRBJ2-2,TRBV28,-,-,TGTGCCAACAGTTTATTCCCTAGCACCTGGGAGCTGTTTTTT,CANSLFPSTWELFF